These 10 T cell receptor beta chains were sequenced from one sample in a study of shared clonotypes between healthy human individuals. TCRdb keeps only in-frame clones here, not all; method: immunoSEQ multiplex PCR. The sample contains about 450,000 clones, 79% of which appear only once. Sequencing was performed on PBMCs. These receptors were taken from a woman aged 40 to 50 in good health. Some clones in this sample may be carry-over from other donors' samples.

This sequence joins TRBV27 and TRBJ2-2, with 15 bases identical to TRBD2. The germline gives CDR1 MNHEY, CDR2 SMNVEV (reference sequence). Unmatched junction bases numbered 8, after V lost 6 bases and J lost 3 bases. This CDR3 comprises 18 residues. The CDR3 sequence: CASRRTSGRARDTGELFF. DNA of the CDR3: TGTGCCAGCAGGAGGACTAGCGGGAGGGCGAGGGACACCGGGGAGCTGTTTTTT.

This clone was detected once. This chain connects TRBV7-2 to TRBJ2-7; D might be TRBD1 or TRBD2, each matching 6 bases. Trimming removed 4 bases at V and 9 bases at J, with 16 bases between. This CDR3 contains 13 residues. Germline CDR1 and CDR2: SGHTA and FQGNSA. The CDR3 loop reads CASSSQRGDAQYF. The CDR3, as DNA: TGTGCCAGCAGCTCCCAGAGGGGGGACGCGCAGTACTTC.

The chain links TRBV9 to TRBJ2-7; 8 bases line up with TRBD2. This CDR3 has 15 residues. The V gene's germline CDR1 is SGDLS and CDR2 YYNGEE. V was clipped by 3 bases and J by 2 bases; unmatched bases: 7. This CDR3 is CASSASGLGTYEQYF. DNA of the CDR3: TGTGCCAGCAGCGCCTCGGGACTAGGAACCTACGAGCAGTACTTC. Full variable domain (rest looked up from reference TRBV9 and TRBJ2-7): DSGVTQTPKHLITATGQRVTLRCSPRSGDLSVYWYQQSLDQGLQFLIQYYNGEERAKGNILERFSAQQFPDLHSELNLSSLELGDSALYFCASSASGLGTYEQYFGPGTRLTVT.

In the case of this clone: Other DNA sequences within the sample encode an identical CDR3. The genes are TRBV7-2 and TRBJ2-2; D is uncertain. The CDR3 sequence is 12 residues long. Germline V gene sequence: CDR1 SGHTA, CDR2 FQGNSA. With 5 bases removed from V and 5 bases from J, the gap between germline ends came to 6 bases. CDR3 residues: CASSRRTGELFF. CDR3 bases: TGTGCCAGCAGCCGGAGAACCGGGGAGCTGTTTTTT. Complete variable domain (other parts from reference TRBV7-2 and TRBJ2-2): GAGVSQSPSNKVTEKGKDVELRCDPISGHTALYWYRQSLGQGLEFLIYFQGNSAPDKSGLPSDRFSAERTGGSVSTLTIQRTQQEDSAVYLCASSRRTGELFFGEGSRLTVL.

The genes are TRBV27 and TRBJ1-5; D not certain. The V gene's germline CDR1 is MNHEY and CDR2 SMNVEV (reference sequence). This CDR3 spans 15 amino acids. The V and J ends lost 2 bases and 4 bases respectively, with 12 bases between them. Here the CDR3 DNA reads TGTGCCAGCAGTTTAGGCGGTCGGCTAAATCAGCCCCAGCATTTT. Protein product: CASSLGGRLNQPQHF.

This chain links TRBV7-3 with TRBJ2-3; TRBD2 might be the D (5 bases). Germline values: CDR1 SGHTA, CDR2 FQGTGA. There are 13 residues in the CDR3. The germline V and J ends were trimmed by 5 bases and 2 bases, with 8 bases remaining between them. The CDR3 DNA reads as TGTGCCAGCAGCCGGGGATACACAGATACGCAGTATTTT. It translates to CASSRGYTDTQYF.

Concerning this clone itself: Other DNA variants within this sample encode the same CDR3. The gene calls are TRBV5-1 and TRBJ2-1; D unclear. Germline V CDR1 and CDR2: SGHRS, YFSETQ. The CDR3 is 14 amino acids. V lost 2 bases, J lost 0 bases, and 6 bases lay in between. CDR3 nucleotide sequence: TGCGCCAGCAGCTTAGGAAGCTCCTACAATGAGCAGTTCTTC. Translating gives CASSLGSSYNEQFF.

The chain is built from TRBV7-2 and TRBJ1-2; D not certain. This CDR3 region has 15 residues. V lost 5 bases, J lost 0 bases, and 13 bases lay in between. Germline V lookup: CDR1 SGHTA, CDR2 FQGNSA. The CDR3 DNA reads as TGTGCCAGCAGCGCCGACAACTTAGCTAACTATGGCTACACCTTC. This translates into CASSADNLANYGYTF.

The chain has TRBV27 and TRBJ1-5; D is possibly TRBD1 (5 bases). This CDR3 spans 13 amino acids. Germline-derived CDR1 and CDR2 are MNHEY and SMNVEV (reference sequence). V was trimmed by 6 bases and J by 2 bases, leaving 8 bases between them. CDR3 amino acids: CASRDSRNQPQHF. The DNA of the CDR3 is TGTGCCAGCAGAGACAGCCGCAATCAGCCCCAGCATTTT.

V usage is TRBV28 and J usage is TRBJ1-2; 9 bases map to TRBD1. Germline V CDR1 and CDR2: MDHEN, SYDVKM. V lost 3 bases and J lost 4; bases outside the gene matches: 3. CDR3 size: 14 residues. DNA for the CDR3: TGTGCCAGCAGTTTGGACAGGGGAAGCTATGGCTACACCTTC. Translating it yields CASSLDRGSYGYTF.